This T cell receptor beta chain came from a study of blood T cell repertoires in COVID-19. Study-level information: Nucleic acid was either cDNA or gDNA, and it came from T cells, B-cell-depleted T cells, or PBMCs.

Profiled with immunoSEQ multiplex PCR; TCRdb holds only in-frame clones, not every one. This table holds 300,000 to 450,000 clones, around 87% found once. The CDR3 loop spans 13 amino acids. V lost 8 bases to trimming and J lost 8 bases, with 15 bases between them. V and J are TRBV12-3 or TRBV12-4 and TRBJ1-4, with D perhaps TRBD1 (5 bases). This clonotype was sampled from a woman in her thirties with COVID-19, enrolled during active disease. What was sequenced was peripheral blood. The CDR3 nucleotides are TGTGCCAGCGGAAGGCAGGGAAAGGAAAAACTGTTTTTT. Translated, it gives CASGRQGKEKLFF.